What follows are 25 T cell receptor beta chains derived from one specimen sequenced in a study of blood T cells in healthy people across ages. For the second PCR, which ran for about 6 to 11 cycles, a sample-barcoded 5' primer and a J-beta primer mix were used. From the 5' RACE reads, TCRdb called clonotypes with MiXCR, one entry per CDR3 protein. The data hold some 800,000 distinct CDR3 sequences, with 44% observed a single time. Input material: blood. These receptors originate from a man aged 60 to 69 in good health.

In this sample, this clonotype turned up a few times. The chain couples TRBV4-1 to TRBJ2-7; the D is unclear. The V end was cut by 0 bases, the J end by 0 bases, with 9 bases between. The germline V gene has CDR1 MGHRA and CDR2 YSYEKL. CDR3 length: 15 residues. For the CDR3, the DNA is TGCGCCAGCAGCCAAGATCTGGTGGGCTCCTACGAGCAGTACTTC. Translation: CASSQDLVGSYEQYF.

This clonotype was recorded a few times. CDR3 residues: CASSFSTSGDYEQYF. As DNA, the CDR3 is TGTGCCAGCAGTTTCTCGACTAGCGGGGACTACGAGCAGTACTTC. This rearrangement joins TRBV6-2 or TRBV6-3 to TRBJ2-7; 11 bases line up with TRBD2. J gave up 3 bases and V 4 bases, and 5 bases lay outside the gene matches. Germline assignment: CDR1 MNHEY and CDR2 SVGEGT. The CDR3 covers 15 residues.

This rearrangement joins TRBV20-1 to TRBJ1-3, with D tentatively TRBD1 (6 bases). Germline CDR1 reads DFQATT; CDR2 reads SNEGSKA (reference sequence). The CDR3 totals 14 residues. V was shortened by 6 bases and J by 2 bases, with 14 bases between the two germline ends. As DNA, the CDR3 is TGCAGTGCAGCCACCACAGGGCCTGGAAACACCATATATTTT. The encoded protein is CSAATTGPGNTIYF.

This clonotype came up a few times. This chain's CDR3 is CATSRDPRSDRGRNYGYTF. The CDR3 DNA reads TGTGCCACCAGCAGAGACCCAAGATCAGACAGGGGGCGAAACTATGGCTACACCTTC. The chain links TRBV15 to TRBJ1-2; 10 bases agree with TRBD1. Germline V lookup: CDR1 LNHNV, CDR2 YYDKDF (reference sequence). The junction had 12 bases not matched to a gene; V was cut back by 0 bases and J by 2 bases. CDR3 length equals 19 residues.

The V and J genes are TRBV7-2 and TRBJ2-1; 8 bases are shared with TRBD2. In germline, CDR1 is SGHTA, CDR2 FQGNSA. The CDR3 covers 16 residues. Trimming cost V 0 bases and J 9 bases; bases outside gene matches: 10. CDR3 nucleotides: TGTGCCAGCAGCTTAGCCTCAGGCGGGGGGCCGGTTGAGCAGTTCTTC. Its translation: CASSLASGGGPVEQFF.

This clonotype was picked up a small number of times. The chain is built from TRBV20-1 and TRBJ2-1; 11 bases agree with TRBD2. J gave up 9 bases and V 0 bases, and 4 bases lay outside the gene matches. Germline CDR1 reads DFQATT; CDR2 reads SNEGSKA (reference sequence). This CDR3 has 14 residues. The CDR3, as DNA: TGCAGTGCTAGAGACACTAGCGGGGGAGGTGAGCAGTTCTTC. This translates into CSARDTSGGGEQFF.

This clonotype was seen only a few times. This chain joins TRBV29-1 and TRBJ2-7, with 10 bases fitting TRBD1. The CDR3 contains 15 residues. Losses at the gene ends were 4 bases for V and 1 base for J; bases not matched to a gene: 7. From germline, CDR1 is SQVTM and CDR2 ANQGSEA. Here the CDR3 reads CSVGQTGGLSYEQYF. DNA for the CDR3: TGCAGCGTTGGGCAGACAGGGGGCCTTTCCTACGAGCAGTACTTC.

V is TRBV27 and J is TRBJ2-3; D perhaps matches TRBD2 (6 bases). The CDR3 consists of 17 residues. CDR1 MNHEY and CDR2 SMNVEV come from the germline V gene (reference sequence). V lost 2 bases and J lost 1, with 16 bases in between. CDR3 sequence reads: CASSLAGPAGRTDTQYF. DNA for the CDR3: TGTGCCAGCAGTTTAGCGGGGCCCGCCGGGCGCACAGATACGCAGTATTTT.

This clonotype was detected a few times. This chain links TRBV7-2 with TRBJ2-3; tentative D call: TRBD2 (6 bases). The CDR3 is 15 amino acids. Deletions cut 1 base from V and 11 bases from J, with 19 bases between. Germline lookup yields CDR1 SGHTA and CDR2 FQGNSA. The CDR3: CASSLGFRGVGGQYF. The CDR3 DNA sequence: TGTGCCAGCAGCTTAGGTTTCAGAGGGGTCGGGGGGCAGTATTTT.

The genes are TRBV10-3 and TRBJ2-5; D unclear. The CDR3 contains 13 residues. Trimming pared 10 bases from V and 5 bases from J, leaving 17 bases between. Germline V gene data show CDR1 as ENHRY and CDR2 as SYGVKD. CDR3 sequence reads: CATMVLTGETQYF. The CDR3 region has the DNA TGTGCCACCATGGTGCTAACTGGGGAGACCCAGTACTTC.

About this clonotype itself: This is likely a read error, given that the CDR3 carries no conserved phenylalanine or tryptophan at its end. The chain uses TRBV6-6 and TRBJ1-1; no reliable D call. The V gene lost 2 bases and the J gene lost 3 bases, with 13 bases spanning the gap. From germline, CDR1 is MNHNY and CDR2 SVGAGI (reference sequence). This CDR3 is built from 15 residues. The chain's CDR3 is CASSYPGGTDTEAFS. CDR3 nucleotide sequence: TGTGCCAGCAGTTACCCCGGTGGAACCGACACTGAAGCTTTCTCT.

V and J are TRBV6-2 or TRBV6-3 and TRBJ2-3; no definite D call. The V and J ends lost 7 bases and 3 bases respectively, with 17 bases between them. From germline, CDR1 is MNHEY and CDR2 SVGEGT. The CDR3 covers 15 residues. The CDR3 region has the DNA TGTGCCAGCAACCCACTGAACGTGGGGACAGATACGCAGTATTTT. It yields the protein CASNPLNVGTDTQYF.

As DNA, the CDR3 is TGTGCCAGCAGGGAGGGGACACCGGGAGAGACCCAGTACTTC. This codes for CASREGTPGETQYF. The gene calls are TRBV6-2 or TRBV6-3 and TRBJ2-5; D tentatively fits TRBD1 or TRBD2 (6 bases each). The V end was cut by 6 bases, the J end by 4 bases, with 15 bases between. The germline gives CDR1 MNHEY, CDR2 SVGEGT. CDR3 length: 14 amino acids.

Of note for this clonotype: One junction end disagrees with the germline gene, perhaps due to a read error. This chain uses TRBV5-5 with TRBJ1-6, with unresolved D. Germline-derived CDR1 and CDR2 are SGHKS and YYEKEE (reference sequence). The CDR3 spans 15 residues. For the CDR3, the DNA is TGTGCAAGCAGCCTGCGGGGAGGACCGATATCACCCCTCCACTTT. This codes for CASSLRGGPISPLHF.

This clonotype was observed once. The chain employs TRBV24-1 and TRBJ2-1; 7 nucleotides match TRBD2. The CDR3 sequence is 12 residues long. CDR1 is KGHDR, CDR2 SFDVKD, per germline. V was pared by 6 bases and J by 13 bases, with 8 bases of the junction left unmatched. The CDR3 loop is CATSSGGETQFF. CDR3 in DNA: TGTGCCACCAGTTCGGGGGGAGAGACCCAGTTCTTC.

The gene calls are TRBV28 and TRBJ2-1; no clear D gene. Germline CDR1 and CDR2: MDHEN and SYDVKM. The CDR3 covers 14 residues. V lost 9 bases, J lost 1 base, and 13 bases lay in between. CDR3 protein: CASKGIRSYNEQFF. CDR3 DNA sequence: TGTGCCAGTAAAGGCATAAGGTCCTACAATGAGCAGTTCTTC.

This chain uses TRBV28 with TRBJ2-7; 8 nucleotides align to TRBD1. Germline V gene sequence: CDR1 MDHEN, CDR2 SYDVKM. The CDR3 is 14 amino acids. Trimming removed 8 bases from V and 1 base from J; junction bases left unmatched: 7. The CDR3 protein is CASGRQGLSYEQYF. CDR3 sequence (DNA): TGTGCCAGCGGGCGACAGGGGCTTTCCTACGAGCAGTACTTC.

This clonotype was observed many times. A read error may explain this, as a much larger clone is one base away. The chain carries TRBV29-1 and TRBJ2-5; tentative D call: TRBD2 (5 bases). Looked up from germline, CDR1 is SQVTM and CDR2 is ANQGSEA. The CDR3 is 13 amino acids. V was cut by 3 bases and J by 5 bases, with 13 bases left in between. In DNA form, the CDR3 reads TGCAGCGTTGAGGGAGCGGCAAAGGAGACCCAGTACTTC. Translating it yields CSVEGAAKETQYF.

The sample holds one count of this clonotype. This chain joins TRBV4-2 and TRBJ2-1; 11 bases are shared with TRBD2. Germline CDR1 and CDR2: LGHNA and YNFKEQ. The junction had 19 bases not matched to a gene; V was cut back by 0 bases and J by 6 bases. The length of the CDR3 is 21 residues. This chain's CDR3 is CASSQDPLAGGIGFTGNEQFF. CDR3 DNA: TGTGCCAGCAGCCAAGATCCTCTAGCGGGAGGAATTGGTTTTACGGGCAATGAGCAGTTCTTC.

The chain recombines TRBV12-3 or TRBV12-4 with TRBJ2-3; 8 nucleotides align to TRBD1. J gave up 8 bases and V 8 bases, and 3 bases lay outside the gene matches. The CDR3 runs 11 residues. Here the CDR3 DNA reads TGTGCCAGCGGGGGACAGGCTACGCAGTATTTT. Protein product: CASGGQATQYF.

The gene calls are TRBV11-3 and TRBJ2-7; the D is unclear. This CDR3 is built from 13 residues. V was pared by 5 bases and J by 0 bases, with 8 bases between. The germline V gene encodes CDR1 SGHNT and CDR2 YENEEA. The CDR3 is CASSPSDSYEQYF. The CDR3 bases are TGTGCCAGCAGCCCATCGGACTCCTACGAGCAGTACTTC. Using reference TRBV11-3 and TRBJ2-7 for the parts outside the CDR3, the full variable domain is EAGVVQSPRYKIIEKKQPVAFWCNPISGHNTLYWYLQNLGQGPELLIRYENEEAVDDSQLPKDRFSAERLKGVDSTLKIQPAELGDSAVYLCASSPSDSYEQYFGPGTRLTVT.

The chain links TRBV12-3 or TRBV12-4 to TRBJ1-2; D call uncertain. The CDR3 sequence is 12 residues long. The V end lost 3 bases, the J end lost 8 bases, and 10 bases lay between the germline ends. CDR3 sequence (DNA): TGTGCCAGCAGTTTGAACCTGGGGGGCTACACCTTC. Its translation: CASSLNLGGYTF.

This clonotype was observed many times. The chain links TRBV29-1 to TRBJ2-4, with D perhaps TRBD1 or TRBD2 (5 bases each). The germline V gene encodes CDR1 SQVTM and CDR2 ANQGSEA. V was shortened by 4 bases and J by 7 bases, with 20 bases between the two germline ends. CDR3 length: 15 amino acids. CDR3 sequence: CSVVGAEGRENIQYF. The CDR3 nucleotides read TGCAGCGTTGTAGGGGCCGAGGGGAGAGAGAACATTCAGTACTTC.

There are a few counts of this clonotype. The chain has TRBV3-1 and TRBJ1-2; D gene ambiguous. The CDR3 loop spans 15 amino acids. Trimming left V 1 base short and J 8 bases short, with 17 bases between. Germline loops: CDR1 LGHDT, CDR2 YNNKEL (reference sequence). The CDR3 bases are TGTGCCAGCAGCCAAGTTCGCCAGGCCTTGAGGGGCTACACCTTC. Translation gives CASSQVRQALRGYTF.

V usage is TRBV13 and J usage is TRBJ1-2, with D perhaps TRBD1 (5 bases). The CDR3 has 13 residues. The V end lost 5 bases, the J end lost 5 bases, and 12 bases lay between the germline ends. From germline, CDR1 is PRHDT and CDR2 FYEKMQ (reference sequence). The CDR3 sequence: CASSRSGRYGYTF. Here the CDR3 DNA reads TGTGCCAGCAGCCGTTCAGGGCGATATGGCTACACCTTC.